The subject of this entry is one T cell receptor beta chain. Its antigen is unknown. The sample holds no much larger clone one base away, and base qualities are not on file. The collaborating institutions used their own protocols to collect whole blood in K2EDTA tubes. For TCRbeta analysis, collaborators shipped samples in one of three forms: frozen whole blood, isolated PBMCs, or DNA extracted from either of those sample types. This specimen comes from a study of blood T cell repertoires in COVID-19 (TCRdb year 2020). Broadly, across the study: Samples covering the acute and convalescent phases of COVID-19 were provided by collaborators in the United States, Italy and Spain. The prospective study material was composed of cDNA or gDNA derived from T cells, B-cell-depleted T cells, or PBMCs. The repertoires were made available in a free public database intended to serve as a resource for research on the immune response to SARS-CoV-2. Subjects who had been exposed to COVID-19, were actively infected with it, or had recovered from it provided the deeply sampled blood TCRbeta repertoires that made up the dataset. Sample metadata almost always included a de-identified subject ID, COVID-19 status, age in years and sex. Where available, HLA class I and class II types were taken from metadata supplied by the sample provider and were not determined by assay-based typing. The samples were drawn from the first 160 participants of the ongoing ImmuneRACE study and from over a thousand subjects provided by 6 global collaborators. What the research found in general, with its limitations: Clinical and demographic metadata were provided uncurated, with the amount varying by source and participant.

TCRbeta CDR3 regions were amplified from genomic DNA by means of the immunoSEQ Assay, a bias-controlled multiplex PCR. Per the original workflow: The number of nucleated cells in each sample was estimated from the amplification of reference gene primers within the assay. Sequence reads were collapsed and filtered to measure the absolute abundance of every unique TCRbeta CDR3 rearrangement. For each sample, productive Simpson clonality was calculated as the square root of Simpson's diversity index across productive rearrangements. Drawn from immuneACCESS, this table holds only the in-frame rearrangements with V and J called that TCRdb kept. Clones are partly lost; checked studies trace under half to an unresolved V gene and leave the rest unexplained. V and J calls and clone size come straight from that table; D and trimming were deduced from the DNA. The sample data list about 210,000 clones, and 75% to 90% of these were observed just once. In total, the top ten clones hold about 5% of the sample.

From the cysteine through the phenylalanine, the CDR3 covers 13 amino acids. Only the CDR3 region is kept as DNA, spanning 39 bases read in frame from base 1. CDR1 and CDR2, per the germline V gene (reference sequence), are MNHEY and SMNVEV. V ends up 5 bases short and J 6 bases short, with an unmatched junction base count of 1. The sample was peripheral blood. The clonotype comes from a woman aged 35 to 49 with acute or convalescent COVID-19. Recombination linked TRBV27 to TRBJ2-1, with TRBD2 matching 10 junction bases. Here the CDR3 is given as CASSSGGANEQFF. DNA sequence: TGTGCCAGCAGTAGCGGGGGGGCCAATGAGCAGTTCTTC.